This T cell receptor beta chain was documented in a study of brain T cells in children with intractable seizures. Libraries were prepared by immunoSEQ multiplex PCR; TCRdb keeps only in-frame clonotypes and omits some of them. The data show tens of thousands of clones, about 93% seen once. This CDR3 spans 13 amino acids. Looked up from germline, CDR1 is SGHTA and CDR2 is FQGTGA. The V end lost 2 bases, the J end lost 5 bases, and 7 bases lay between the germline ends. The genes are TRBV7-3 and TRBJ2-1, with D perhaps TRBD1 (6 bases). This sample comprised peripheral blood, obtained at surgery. The clonotype was recovered from a boy under three years old with tuberous sclerosis and intractable seizures. CDR3 loop: CASSLGGHNEQFF. The CDR3 coding sequence is TGTGCCAGCAGCTTAGGGGGCCACAATGAGCAGTTCTTC.